These 28 T cell receptor beta chains share one sample of origin, sequenced in a study of shared clonotypes between healthy human individuals. Assay: immunoSEQ multiplex PCR; the TCRdb copy retains only in-frame clones and omits some. This table has 2 million to 2.5 million clones, approximately 96% appearing once. The sequencing input was naive CD4+ T cells sorted from blood. Subset described: CD45RA+ positively selected. Receptors originate from a man between 18 and 29 years old in good health.

The genes are TRBV7-2 and TRBJ1-6; D remains unclear. The CDR3 is 15 amino acids. Germline-derived CDR1 and CDR2 are SGHTA and FQGNSA. Between the trimmed V and J ends, which lost 5 bases and 9 bases, there was a span of 17 bases. CDR3 coding DNA: TGTGCCAGCAGCCTCTCGTCTGCATCCCCTTCACCCCTCCACTTT. Its protein product is CASSLSSASPSPLHF.

About this clone: Within the sample, other DNA sequences also encode this same CDR3. This chain uses TRBV5-1 with TRBJ1-1, with D possibly matching TRBD1 (5 bases). Germline V gene lookup returns CDR1 SGHRS and CDR2 YFSETQ. The germline V and J ends were trimmed by 5 bases and 4 bases, with 15 bases remaining between them. CDR3 length: 14 residues. The CDR3 DNA is TGCGCCAGCAGTGATCAGGGCTTGGGCACTGAAGCTTTCTTT. Encoded protein: CASSDQGLGTEAFF.

The count of this clone is one. The chain joins TRBV6-5 to TRBJ2-1; D is unclear. V lost 6 bases and J 9 bases, leaving 12 bases between the germline ends. This CDR3 contains 12 residues. The germline V gene encodes CDR1 MNHEY and CDR2 SVGAGI. The CDR3 here is CASRSIEAEQFF. CDR3 in DNA: TGTGCCAGCAGATCAATAGAGGCTGAGCAGTTCTTC.

V is TRBV25-1 and J is TRBJ2-2, with 10 bases matching TRBD1. V dropped 6 bases and J dropped 6; count of bases not matched to a gene: 7. CDR1 MGHDK and CDR2 SYGVNS come from the germline V gene. The CDR3 runs to 15 residues. The CDR3 DNA is TGTGCCAGCAGCACGGGACAGGGGATTCCCGGGGAGCTGTTTTTT. It translates to CASSTGQGIPGELFF. Based on the CDR3 plus reference TRBV25-1 and TRBJ2-2, the full variable domain is EADIYQTPRYLVIGTGKKITLECSQTMGHDKMYWYQQDPGMELHLIHYSYGVNSTEKGDLSSESTVSRIRTEHFPLTLESARPSHTSQYLCASSTGQGIPGELFFGEGSRLTVL.

The chain carries TRBV5-4 and TRBJ2-1; 11 bases line up with TRBD2. The CDR3 is 18 residues long. CDR1 and CDR2 from the germline V gene are SGHNT and YYREEE (reference sequence). V was pared by 0 bases and J by 2 bases, with 7 bases of the junction left unmatched. The CDR3 loop is CASSLGLLAGVAYNEQFF. The CDR3 DNA follows: TGTGCCAGCAGCTTGGGCCTACTAGCGGGAGTGGCCTACAATGAGCAGTTCTTC.

The rearrangement joins TRBV5-5 to TRBJ2-3; 11 positions match TRBD2. J was trimmed by 4 bases and V by 3 bases; bases with no gene match: 7. Germline lookup yields CDR1 SGHKS and CDR2 YYEKEE (reference sequence). The CDR3 extends over 16 amino acids. CDR3 sequence (DNA): TGTGCCAGCAGCTGGCGACTAGCGGGAACCCCAGATACGCAGTATTTT. Translated: CASSWRLAGTPDTQYF. The complete variable domain, with remaining parts taken from reference TRBV5-5 and TRBJ2-3, reads DAGVTQSPTHLIKTRGQQVTLRCSPISGHKSVSWYQQVLGQGPQFIFQYYEKEERGRGNFPDRFSARQFPNYSSELNVNALLLGDSALYLCASSWRLAGTPDTQYFGPGTRLTVL.

The chain joins TRBV10-3 to TRBJ1-5; D gene unclear. The V and J ends lost 2 bases and 5 bases respectively, with 13 bases between them. The V gene's germline CDR1 is ENHRY and CDR2 SYGVKD. The CDR3 length is 15 residues. The CDR3 here is CAISEGEQSHQPQHF. In DNA form, the CDR3 reads TGTGCCATCAGTGAGGGGGAACAGTCTCATCAGCCCCAGCATTTT.

The chain is built from TRBV25-1 and TRBJ1-1; maybe TRBD1 (5 bases). Trimming shortened V by 2 bases and J by 11 bases, and 12 bases separated the two germline ends. Germline lookup yields CDR1 MGHDK and CDR2 SYGVNS. The CDR3 covers 12 residues. In DNA, the CDR3 is TGTGCCAGCAGTGAAGTGGGGGTTACGGCTTTCTTT. This codes for CASSEVGVTAFF.

The chain links TRBV30 to TRBJ2-7; 10 bases are shared with TRBD2. CDR1 and CDR2 (germline): GTSNPN, SVGIG (reference sequence). This CDR3 contains 16 residues. Trimming cost V 1 base and J 0 bases; bases outside gene matches: 6. CDR3 sequence reads: CAWSAGLASSSYEQYF. The CDR3 nucleotides read TGTGCCTGGAGTGCGGGACTAGCGAGCAGCTCCTACGAGCAGTACTTC.

The chain combines TRBV7-9 with TRBJ2-7, with D perhaps TRBD1 or TRBD2 (5 bases each). Germline V gene sequence: CDR1 SEHNR, CDR2 FQNEAQ (reference sequence). The V gene lost 5 bases and the J gene lost 3 bases, with 14 bases spanning the gap. The CDR3 is 14 amino acids. The CDR3 DNA follows: TGTGCCAGCAGCCCCGGGACGCCGGACTACGAGCAGTACTTC. It translates to CASSPGTPDYEQYF.

Points on this clone: Other DNA sequences of this sample code for an identical CDR3. The V and J genes are TRBV18 and TRBJ2-5; tentative D call: TRBD2 (6 bases). This CDR3 spans 13 amino acids. With 3 bases removed from V and 5 bases from J, the gap between germline ends came to 10 bases. Germline CDR1 is KGHSH and CDR2 is LQKENI. CDR3 amino acids: CASSPRGGETQYF. CDR3 DNA sequence: TGTGCCAGCTCACCGAGAGGAGGGGAGACCCAGTACTTC.

This chain links TRBV2 with TRBJ1-2; D unclear. The V gene's germline CDR1 is SNHLY and CDR2 FYNNEI. Trimming took 10 bases from V and 8 from J, leaving 26 bases between them. This CDR3 comprises 15 residues. The CDR3 sequence is CATAYPHMGPRGYTF. The DNA for the CDR3 is TGTGCCACCGCCTACCCCCACATGGGCCCACGAGGCTACACCTTC.

Comments on this clone: Within the sample, other DNA sequences also encode this same CDR3. The chain employs TRBV28 and TRBJ1-2; D uncertain. The ends were cut back, 3 bases at V and 1 base at J, with 9 bases in the middle. Germline assignment: CDR1 MDHEN and CDR2 SYDVKM. The CDR3 loop spans 14 amino acids. The CDR3 region is CASSFGGGNYGYTF. The CDR3 nucleotides read TGTGCCAGCAGTTTTGGTGGCGGTAACTATGGCTACACCTTC.

The chain employs TRBV5-1 and TRBJ1-6; no clear D gene. The V end lost 8 bases, the J end lost 9 bases, and 18 bases lay between the germline ends. CDR1 is SGHRS and CDR2 is YFSETQ in the germline V gene. CDR3 length: 14 amino acids. The CDR3 nucleotides are TGCGCCAGTCTCCCCTCCCAGAGTCCTTCACCCCTCCACTTT. It specifies CASLPSQSPSPLHF.

This chain connects TRBV5-1 to TRBJ2-1; 10 bases are shared with TRBD1. This CDR3 contains 15 residues. J was trimmed by 10 bases and V by 0 bases; bases with no gene match: 7. Germline V CDR1 and CDR2: SGHRS, YFSETQ. The CDR3, as DNA: TGCGCCAGCAGCTTGGGGACAGGGGGATTACGGGAGCAGTTCTTC. As protein: CASSLGTGGLREQFF.

The chain uses TRBV30 and TRBJ1-5; possible D gene TRBD1, 6 bases. V was shortened by 2 bases and J by 4 bases, with 12 bases between the two germline ends. The CDR3 loop spans 14 amino acids. Per the germline V gene, CDR1 is GTSNPN and CDR2 is SVGIG (reference sequence). As DNA, the CDR3 is TGTGCCTGGAGTCTAGGACAGTTTAATCAGCCCCAGCATTTT. It yields the protein CAWSLGQFNQPQHF.

A single count supports this clone. The chain carries TRBV7-2 and TRBJ2-1, with TRBD2 identical over 7 bases. V trimming: 0 bases; J trimming: 4 bases; junction bases outside the gene matches: 9. Germline-derived CDR1 and CDR2 are SGHTA and FQGNSA. The CDR3 has 17 residues. The CDR3 spells CASSLAASGLTYNEQFF. As DNA, the CDR3 is TGTGCCAGCAGCTTAGCGGCTAGCGGACTGACTTACAATGAGCAGTTCTTC.

The CDR3 loop is CASSPGLAETQYF. The CDR3 nucleotides are TGTGCCAGCAGCCCCGGACTAGCGGAAACGCAGTATTTT. This chain uses TRBV7-2 with TRBJ2-3; TRBD2 matches at 10 bases. The CDR3 contains 13 residues. Germline V gene sequence: CDR1 SGHTA, CDR2 FQGNSA. V was pared by 5 bases and J by 9 bases, with 5 bases of the junction left unmatched.

The rearrangement links TRBV5-1 to TRBJ2-7; D perhaps matches TRBD2 (6 bases). The CDR3 extends over 16 amino acids. V was clipped by 4 bases and J by 1 base, with 18 bases between them. Germline CDR1 SGHRS, CDR2 YFSETQ. The CDR3 loop is CASSLDGGTSSYEQYF. CDR3 sequence (DNA): TGCGCCAGCAGCCTGGATGGGGGGACGTCTTCCTACGAGCAGTACTTC.

This chain joins TRBV6-1 and TRBJ2-1; 10 bases align to TRBD2. Germline values: CDR1 MNHNS, CDR2 SASEGT. V trimming: 9 bases; J trimming: 4 bases; junction bases outside the gene matches: 6. This CDR3 comprises 14 residues. The CDR3 here is CASLLTSGYNEQFF. The CDR3 DNA sequence: TGTGCCAGTTTGTTGACTAGCGGGTACAATGAGCAGTTCTTC.

The chain is built from TRBV4-1 and TRBJ2-2; the match to TRBD2 covers 11 bases. Trimming cost V 0 bases and J 5 bases; bases outside gene matches: 14. This CDR3 region has 20 residues. Germline assignment: CDR1 MGHRA and CDR2 YSYEKL. CDR3 DNA: TGCGCCAGCAGCCAAGAAGCCCCTCTAGCGGGGGGCCGGGTAACCGGGGAGCTGTTTTTT. Translated: CASSQEAPLAGGRVTGELFF.

The chain employs TRBV6-5 and TRBJ2-7; D ambiguous. The CDR3 totals 16 residues. The germline CDR1 and CDR2 sequences are MNHEY and SVGAGI. Between the trimmed V and J ends, which lost 0 bases and 1 base, there was a span of 13 bases. The CDR3 nucleotides read TGTGCCAGCAGTTACTCGGTATTGACGCCGTCCTACGAGCAGTACTTC. Translated: CASSYSVLTPSYEQYF.

The V and J genes are TRBV6-5 and TRBJ2-1, with 8 bases that match TRBD2. This CDR3 spans 16 amino acids. The V gene end was trimmed by 3 bases and the J gene end by 7 bases; junction bases not matched to a gene: 11. CDR1 is MNHEY, CDR2 SVGAGI, per germline. CDR3 nucleotides: TGTGCCAGCAGTTATTTCAGCGGGAGCCAATCAAATGAGCAGTTCTTC. Encoded protein: CASSYFSGSQSNEQFF.

The rearrangement uses TRBV2 and TRBJ2-3, with a weak D call TRBD2 (6 bases). This CDR3 comprises 16 residues. Germline-derived CDR1 and CDR2 are SNHLY and FYNNEI. Deletions cut 6 bases from V and 0 bases from J, with 16 bases between. CDR3 nucleotide sequence: TGTGCCAGCAGACCCCACGCCGGGACTAGCACAGATACGCAGTATTTT. This codes for CASRPHAGTSTDTQYF. The full variable domain, its missing parts supplied by reference TRBV2 and TRBJ2-3, is EPEVTQTPSHQVTQMGQEVILRCVPISNHLYFYWYRQILGQKVEFLVSFYNNEISEKSEIFDDQFSVERPDGSNFTLKIRSTKLEDSAMYFCASRPHAGTSTDTQYFGPGTRLTVL.

Regarding this clone: This sample includes further DNA sequences coding for the same CDR3. CDR3 nucleotide sequence: TGTGCCAGCAGCTTAGAGTGGGGAAACACCATATATTTT. Protein product: CASSLEWGNTIYF. The V call is TRBV11-2, the J call TRBJ1-3; D not resolved. V lost 0 bases and J 4 bases, leaving 4 bases between the germline ends. The V gene's germline CDR1 is SGHAT and CDR2 FQNNGV. This CDR3 is 13 amino acids long.

V usage is TRBV5-1 and J usage is TRBJ1-1, with D unresolved. The CDR3 loop spans 13 amino acids. The germline V gene has CDR1 SGHRS and CDR2 YFSETQ. The V gene lost 4 bases and the J gene lost 7 bases, with 14 bases spanning the gap. The CDR3 is CASSASTRIEAFF. As DNA, the CDR3 is TGCGCCAGCAGCGCCTCAACACGGATTGAAGCTTTCTTT. The full variable domain, its missing parts supplied by reference TRBV5-1 and TRBJ1-1, is KAGVTQTPRYLIKTRGQQVTLSCSPISGHRSVSWYQQTPGQGLQFLFEYFSETQRNKGNFPGRFSGRQFSNSRSEMNVSTLELGDSALYLCASSASTRIEAFFGQGTRLTVV.

The chain recombines TRBV10-3 with TRBJ2-7; 7 bases map to TRBD1. V trimming: 10 bases; J trimming: 0 bases; junction bases outside the gene matches: 3. Germline V gives CDR1 ENHRY, CDR2 SYGVKD. The CDR3 consists of 12 residues. The CDR3 is CATGTVSYEQYF. The CDR3 DNA reads as TGTGCCACCGGGACAGTCTCCTACGAGCAGTACTTC.

This chain connects TRBV14 to TRBJ2-1; no definite D call. Trimming took off 1 base at V and 10 bases at J, with 11 bases between the two ends. Germline V gene lookup returns CDR1 SGHDN and CDR2 FVKESK. CDR3 length: 13 residues. The CDR3 coding sequence is TGTGCCAGCAGCCAAGGGGAACTGGGCGAGCAGTTCTTC. Protein sequence: CASSQGELGEQFF.